These T cell receptor beta chains were read from a single sample in a study of human versus mouse CDR3 diversity and MHC coevolution. Assay used: immunoSEQ multiplex PCR; TCRdb lists only in-frame clones, some missing. The top ten clones hold over 1.3% of a sample with tens of thousands of clones, around 93% of them seen once. Sequences were obtained from naive CD4+ T cells from blood. Every receptor here comes from a person aged 25 to 69 in good health. The CDR3 runs from the conserved cysteine through the conserved F or W. Each record gives: J gene, V gene, D gene, clone size, CDR3 protein, CDR3 DNA. D genes are given only for firm matches. Some rows mark clone size as missing; the rest say once, few, many or name a class of expanded clone.

j_gene: TRBJ2-7; v_gene: TRBV9; d_gene: -; abundance: -; CDR3aa: CASSVAPSNSYEQYF; CDR3nt: TGTGCCAGCAGCGTAGCCCCCAGTAACTCCTACGAGCAGTACTTC
j_gene: TRBJ2-3; v_gene: TRBV7-2; d_gene: -; abundance: once; CDR3aa: CASSLDGGADTQYF; CDR3nt: TGTGCCAGCAGCTTAGATGGAGGCGCAGATACGCAGTATTTT
j_gene: TRBJ2-1; v_gene: TRBV30; d_gene: -; abundance: -; CDR3aa: CAWSLATEQFF; CDR3nt: TGTGCCTGGAGTCTAGCGACTGAGCAGTTCTTC
j_gene: TRBJ2-7; v_gene: TRBV5-1; d_gene: -; abundance: -; CDR3aa: CASSLEVGGSGFYEQYF; CDR3nt: TGCGCCAGCAGCTTGGAGGTTGGAGGGTCCGGGTTCTACGAGCAGTACTTC
j_gene: TRBJ2-7; v_gene: TRBV6-4; d_gene: TRBD1; abundance: -; CDR3aa: CASSGDRGSSYEQYF; CDR3nt: TGTGCCAGCAGCGGTGACAGGGGAAGCTCCTACGAGCAGTACTTC
j_gene: TRBJ2-2; v_gene: TRBV5-1; d_gene: -; abundance: -; CDR3aa: CASRRQLNTGELFF; CDR3nt: TGCGCCAGCCGCCGACAGCTGAACACCGGGGAGCTGTTTTTT
j_gene: TRBJ2-7; v_gene: TRBV9; d_gene: -; abundance: -; CDR3aa: CASSVGTGAAYEQYF; CDR3nt: TGTGCCAGCAGCGTAGGAACGGGAGCGGCCTACGAGCAGTACTTC
j_gene: TRBJ2-7; v_gene: TRBV18; d_gene: -; abundance: once; CDR3aa: CASSPSLETEQYF; CDR3nt: TGTGCCAGCTCACCAAGCCTTGAAACTGAGCAGTACTTC
j_gene: TRBJ2-5; v_gene: TRBV11-3; d_gene: TRBD1; abundance: -; CDR3aa: CASSLGQGEETQYF; CDR3nt: TGTGCCAGCAGCCTAGGACAGGGAGAAGAGACCCAGTACTTC
j_gene: TRBJ1-1; v_gene: TRBV5-1; d_gene: -; abundance: -; CDR3aa: CASSLGWEMNTEAFF; CDR3nt: TGCGCCAGCAGCTTAGGTTGGGAGATGAACACTGAAGCTTTCTTT
j_gene: TRBJ2-3; v_gene: TRBV7-2; d_gene: TRBD1; abundance: -; CDR3aa: CASSPQGAVDTQYF; CDR3nt: TGTGCCAGCAGCCCACAGGGGGCGGTAGATACGCAGTATTTT
j_gene: TRBJ1-2; v_gene: TRBV28; d_gene: TRBD1; abundance: -; CDR3aa: CASSLTRTTGAGYTF; CDR3nt: TGTGCCAGCAGTCTCACCCGAACCACAGGGGCGGGCTACACCTTC
j_gene: TRBJ1-5; v_gene: TRBV9; d_gene: -; abundance: -; CDR3aa: CASSVDPGRNQPQHF; CDR3nt: TGTGCCAGCAGCGTTGACCCAGGGCGGAATCAGCCCCAGCATTTT